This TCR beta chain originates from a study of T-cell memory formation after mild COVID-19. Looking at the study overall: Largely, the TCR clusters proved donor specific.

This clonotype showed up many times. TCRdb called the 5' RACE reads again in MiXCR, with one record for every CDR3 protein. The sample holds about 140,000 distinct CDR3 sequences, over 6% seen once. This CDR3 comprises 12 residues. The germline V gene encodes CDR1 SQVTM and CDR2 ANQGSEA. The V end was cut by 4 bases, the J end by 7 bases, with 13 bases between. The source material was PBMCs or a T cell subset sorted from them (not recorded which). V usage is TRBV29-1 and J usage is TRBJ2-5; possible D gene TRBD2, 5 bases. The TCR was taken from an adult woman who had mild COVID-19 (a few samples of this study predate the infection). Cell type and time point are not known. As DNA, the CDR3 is TGCAGCGTTGGGGCCCCAGAGGGGACCCAGTACTTC. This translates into CSVGAPEGTQYF.